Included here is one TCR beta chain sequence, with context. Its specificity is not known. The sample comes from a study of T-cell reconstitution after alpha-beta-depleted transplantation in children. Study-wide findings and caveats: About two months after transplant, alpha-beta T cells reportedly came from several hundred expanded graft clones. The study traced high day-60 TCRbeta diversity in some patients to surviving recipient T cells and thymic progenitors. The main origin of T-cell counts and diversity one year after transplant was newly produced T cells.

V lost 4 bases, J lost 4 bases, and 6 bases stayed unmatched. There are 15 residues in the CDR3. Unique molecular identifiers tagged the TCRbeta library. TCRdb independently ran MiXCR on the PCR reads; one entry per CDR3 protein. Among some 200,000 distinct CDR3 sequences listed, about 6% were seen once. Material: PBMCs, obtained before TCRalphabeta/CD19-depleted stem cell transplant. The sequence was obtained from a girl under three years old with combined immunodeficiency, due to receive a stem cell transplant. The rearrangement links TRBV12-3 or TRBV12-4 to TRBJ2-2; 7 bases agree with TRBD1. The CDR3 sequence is CASSYRGRTTGELFF. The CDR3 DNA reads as TGTGCCAGCAGTTACAGGGGACGAACCACCGGGGAGCTGTTTTTT.